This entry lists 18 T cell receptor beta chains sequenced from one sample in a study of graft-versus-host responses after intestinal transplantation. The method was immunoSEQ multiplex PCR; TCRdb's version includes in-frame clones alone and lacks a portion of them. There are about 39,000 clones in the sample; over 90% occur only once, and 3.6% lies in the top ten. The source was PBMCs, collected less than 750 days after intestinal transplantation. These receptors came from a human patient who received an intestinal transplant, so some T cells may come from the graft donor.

The CDR3 sequence: CSVSDGYNSPLHF. The CDR3 DNA sequence: TGCAGCGTTTCTGACGGTTATAATTCACCCCTCCACTTT. The genes are TRBV29-1 and TRBJ1-6, with D hard to call. Germline lookup yields CDR1 SQVTM and CDR2 ANQGSEA. The CDR3 sequence is 13 residues long. V was clipped by 5 bases and J by 4 bases, with 9 bases between them.

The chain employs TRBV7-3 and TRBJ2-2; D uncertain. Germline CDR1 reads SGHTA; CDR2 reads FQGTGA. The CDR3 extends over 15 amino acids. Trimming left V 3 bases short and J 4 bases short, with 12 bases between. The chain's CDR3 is CASSLGPPSTGELFF. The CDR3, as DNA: TGTGCCAGCAGCTTGGGTCCTCCGAGCACCGGGGAGCTGTTTTTT.

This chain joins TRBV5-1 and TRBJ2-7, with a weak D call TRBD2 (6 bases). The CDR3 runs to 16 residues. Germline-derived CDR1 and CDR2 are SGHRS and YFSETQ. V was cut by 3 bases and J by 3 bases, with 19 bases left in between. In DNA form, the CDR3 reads TGCGCCAGCAGCTATCCCGGGGTCCAGGGAGGCTACGAGCAGTACTTC. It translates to CASSYPGVQGGYEQYF.

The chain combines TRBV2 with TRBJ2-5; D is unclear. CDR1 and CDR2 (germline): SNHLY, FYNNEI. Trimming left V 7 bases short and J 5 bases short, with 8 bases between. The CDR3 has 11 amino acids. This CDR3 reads CASTPRETQYF. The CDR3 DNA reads TGTGCCAGCACCCCTCGGGAGACCCAGTACTTC.

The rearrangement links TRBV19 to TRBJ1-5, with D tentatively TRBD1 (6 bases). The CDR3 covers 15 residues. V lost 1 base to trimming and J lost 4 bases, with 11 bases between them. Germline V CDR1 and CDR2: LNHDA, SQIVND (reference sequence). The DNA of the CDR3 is TGTGCCAGTAGTATAGTCGGGGGCCGGAATCAGCCCCAGCATTTT. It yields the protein CASSIVGGRNQPQHF.

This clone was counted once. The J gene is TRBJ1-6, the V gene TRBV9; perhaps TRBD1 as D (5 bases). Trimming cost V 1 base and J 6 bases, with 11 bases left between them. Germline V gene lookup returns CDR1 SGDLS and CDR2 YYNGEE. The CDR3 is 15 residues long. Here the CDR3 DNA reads TGTGCCAGCAGCGTAATGGGGCAGGGTAATTCACCCCTCCACTTT. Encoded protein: CASSVMGQGNSPLHF.

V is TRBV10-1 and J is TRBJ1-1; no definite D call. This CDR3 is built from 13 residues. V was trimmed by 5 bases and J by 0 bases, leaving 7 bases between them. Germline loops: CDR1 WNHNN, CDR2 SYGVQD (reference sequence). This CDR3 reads CASSPSLNTEAFF. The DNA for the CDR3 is TGCGCCAGCAGTCCCTCCTTGAACACTGAAGCTTTCTTT.

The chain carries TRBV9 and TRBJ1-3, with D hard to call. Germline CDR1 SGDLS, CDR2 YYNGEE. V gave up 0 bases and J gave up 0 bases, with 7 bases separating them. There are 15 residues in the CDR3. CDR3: CASSVEVGSGNTIYF. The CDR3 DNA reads TGTGCCAGCAGCGTAGAAGTCGGCTCTGGAAACACCATATATTTT.

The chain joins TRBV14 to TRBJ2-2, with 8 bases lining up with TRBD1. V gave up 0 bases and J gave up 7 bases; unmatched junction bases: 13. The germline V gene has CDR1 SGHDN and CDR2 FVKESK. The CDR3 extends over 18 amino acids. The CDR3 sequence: CASSQDKRWDRQGGELFF. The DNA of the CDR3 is TGTGCCAGCAGCCAAGATAAGCGGTGGGACAGGCAAGGCGGGGAGCTGTTTTTT.

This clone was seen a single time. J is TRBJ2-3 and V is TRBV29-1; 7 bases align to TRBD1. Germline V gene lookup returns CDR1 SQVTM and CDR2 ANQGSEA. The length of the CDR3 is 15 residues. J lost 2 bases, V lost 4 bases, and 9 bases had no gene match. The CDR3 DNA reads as TGCAGCGTTGCCGGGACAGCACCCTACACAGATACGCAGTATTTT. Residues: CSVAGTAPYTDTQYF.

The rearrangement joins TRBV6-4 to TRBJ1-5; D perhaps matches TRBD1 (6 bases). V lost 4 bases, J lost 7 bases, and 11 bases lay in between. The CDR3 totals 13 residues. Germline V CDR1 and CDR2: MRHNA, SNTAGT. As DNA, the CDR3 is TGTGCCAGCAGTGGGGGTAGGGGGCAGCCCCAGCATTTT. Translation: CASSGGRGQPQHF.

This CDR3 is CASSLGGVYEQYF. In DNA, the CDR3 is TGCGCCAGCAGCTTGGGTGGAGTCTACGAGCAGTACTTC. The chain is built from TRBV5-1 and TRBJ2-7; D unclear. This CDR3 contains 13 residues. In germline, CDR1 is SGHRS, CDR2 YFSETQ. The V end was cut by 0 bases, the J end by 3 bases, with 7 bases between.

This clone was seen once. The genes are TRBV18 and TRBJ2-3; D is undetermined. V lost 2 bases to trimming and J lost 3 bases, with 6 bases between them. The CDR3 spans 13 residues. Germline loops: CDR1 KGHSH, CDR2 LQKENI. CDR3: CASSPGVTDTQYF. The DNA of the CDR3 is TGTGCCAGCTCACCAGGGGTGACAGATACGCAGTATTTT.

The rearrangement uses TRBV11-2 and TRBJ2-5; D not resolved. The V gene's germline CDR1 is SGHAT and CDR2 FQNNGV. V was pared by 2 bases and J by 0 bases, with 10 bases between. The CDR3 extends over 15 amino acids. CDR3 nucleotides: TGTGCCAGCAGCTTAAGCCTAAAATACCAAGAGACCCAGTACTTC. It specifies CASSLSLKYQETQYF. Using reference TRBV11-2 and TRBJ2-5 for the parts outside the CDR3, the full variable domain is EAGVAQSPRYKIIEKRQSVAFWCNPISGHATLYWYQQILGQGPKLLIQFQNNGVVDDSQLPKDRFSAERLKGVDSTLKIQPAKLEDSAVYLCASSLSLKYQETQYFGPGTRLLVL.

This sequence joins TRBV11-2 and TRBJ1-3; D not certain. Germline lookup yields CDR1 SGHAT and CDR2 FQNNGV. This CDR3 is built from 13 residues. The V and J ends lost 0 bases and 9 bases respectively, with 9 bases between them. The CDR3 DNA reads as TGTGCCAGCAGCTTAGATCTAAGGAGCACCATATATTTT. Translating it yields CASSLDLRSTIYF.

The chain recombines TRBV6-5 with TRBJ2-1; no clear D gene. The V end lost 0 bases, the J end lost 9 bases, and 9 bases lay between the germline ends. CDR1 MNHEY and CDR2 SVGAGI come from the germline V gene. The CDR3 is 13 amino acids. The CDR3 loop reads CASSYSPRSEQFF. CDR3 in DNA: TGTGCCAGCAGTTACTCTCCTAGGAGTGAGCAGTTCTTC.

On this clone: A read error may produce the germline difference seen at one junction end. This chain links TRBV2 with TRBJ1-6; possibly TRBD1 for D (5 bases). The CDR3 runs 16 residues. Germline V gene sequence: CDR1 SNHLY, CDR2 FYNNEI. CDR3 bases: TGTGCCAGCAGGGAAGGTGGGGGATGGTATAATTCACCCCTCCACTTT. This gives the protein CASREGGGWYNSPLHF. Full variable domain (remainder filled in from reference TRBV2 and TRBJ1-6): EPEVTQTPSHQVTQMGQEVILRCVPISNHLYFYWYRQILGQKVEFLVSFYNNEISEKSEIFDDQFSVERPDGSNFTLKIRSTKLEDSAMYFCASREGGGWYNSPLHFGNGTRLTVT.

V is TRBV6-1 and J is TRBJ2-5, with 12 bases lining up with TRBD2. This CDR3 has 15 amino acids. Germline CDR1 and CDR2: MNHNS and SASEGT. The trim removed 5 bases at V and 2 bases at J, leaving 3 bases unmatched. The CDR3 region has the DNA TGTGCCAGCAGTAGACTAGCGGGAGATCAAGAGACCCAGTACTTC. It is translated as CASSRLAGDQETQYF.